These T cell receptor beta chains were read from a single sample in a study of CD8+CD57+ T cells in acquired aplastic anemia. TCRdb reprocessed the reads via MiXCR and lists one record per CDR3 protein. This sample yields around 210,000 distinct CDR3 sequences, of which around three fifths are seen a single time; roughly 62% belongs to the top ten. The sequenced sample consisted of sorted CD4+, CD8+, or CD8+CD57+ T cells (not recorded which) from PBMCs. The origin of the receptors is a human donor with aplastic anemia. CDR3s include the opening cysteine and the closing phenylalanine or tryptophan. The D gene is left open where the match is weak. Clone size is stated in some rows and not others, as once, few, many or a class when expanded.

DNA: TGTGCCAGTAGCCGGGACAGGGTGTCCTACGAGCAGTACTTC; CDR3: CASSRDRVSYEQYF; D: TRBD1; J: TRBJ2-7; size: .; V: TRBV19
DNA: TGTGCCAGCAGCCTGTCTAGCGGCTACAATGAGCAGTTCTTC; CDR3: CASSLSSGYNEQFF; D: TRBD2; J: TRBJ2-1; size: few; V: TRBV11-2
DNA: TGTGCCAGCAGCTTAGATTCAGGGTACGATGAGCAGTTCTTC; CDR3: CASSLDSGYDEQFF; D: .; J: TRBJ2-1; size: .; V: TRBV7-8
DNA: TGTGCCAGCAGTAGAGGGGCCAACATATTGGAGCAGTTCTTC; CDR3: CASSRGANILEQFF; D: .; J: TRBJ2-1; size: few; V: TRBV7-8
DNA: TGCAGCGTTGGTTTGGGACAGGGCACCGGGGAGCTGTTTTTT; CDR3: CSVGLGQGTGELFF; D: TRBD1; J: TRBJ2-2; size: .; V: TRBV29-1
DNA: TGTGCCATCAGCCCGGGGGGCGCCTACTATGGCTACACCTTC; CDR3: CAISPGGAYYGYTF; D: .; J: TRBJ1-2; size: .; V: TRBV10-3
DNA: TGTGCCAGCAGCCCACAGACTAGCGGGAGCTACGAGCAGTACTTC; CDR3: CASSPQTSGSYEQYF; D: TRBD2; J: TRBJ2-7; size: .; V: TRBV7-3
DNA: TGTGCCAGCAGAGACGGGACAGGCCGGGAGCGTGAGCAGTTCTTC; CDR3: CASRDGTGREREQFF; D: TRBD1; J: TRBJ2-1; size: .; V: TRBV27
DNA: TGTGCCTGCCTGATGGACAGCAGCTCCTACGAGCAGTACTTC; CDR3: CACLMDSSSYEQYF; D: .; J: TRBJ2-7; size: .; V: TRBV6-2/TRBV6-3
DNA: TGTGCCAGCAGTGGCCTACAGGGTCGCAGAGAGGGTGATACGCAGTATTTT; CDR3: CASSGLQGRREGDTQYF; D: .; J: TRBJ2-3; size: few; V: TRBV25-1
DNA: TGTGCCAGCAGCTCCCCCTCTCTTGGCTACGAGCAGTACTTC; CDR3: CASSSPSLGYEQYF; D: .; J: TRBJ2-7; size: .; V: TRBV5-4
DNA: TGCAGCGTGCAAGCGGGCGCTCACGAGCAGTACTTC; CDR3: CSVQAGAHEQYF; D: .; J: TRBJ2-7; size: .; V: TRBV29-1
DNA: TGTGCCATCAGTTTTACAGGGGCAAATTCCTACGAGCAGTACTTC; CDR3: CAISFTGANSYEQYF; D: TRBD1; J: TRBJ2-7; size: .; V: TRBV10-3
DNA: TGCGCCAGCAGCACACTACCGGGACAGGGGTCAAATGAGCAGTTCTTC; CDR3: CASSTLPGQGSNEQFF; D: TRBD1; J: TRBJ2-1; size: .; V: TRBV5-1
DNA: TGTGCCAGCAGCTCTAACCTAGACAGCCGTAAAGAGACCCAGTACTTC; CDR3: CASSSNLDSRKETQYF; D: .; J: TRBJ2-5; size: .; V: TRBV7-3
DNA: TGTGCCAGCAGCTTAGTTAGGAGTACCACCGGGGAGCTGTTTTTT; CDR3: CASSLVRSTTGELFF; D: .; J: TRBJ2-2; size: .; V: TRBV9
DNA: TGTGCCAGCAGCCGCCTCGCGGGTGTCACAGATACGCAGTATTTT; CDR3: CASSRLAGVTDTQYF; D: .; J: TRBJ2-3; size: .; V: TRBV2
DNA: TGCGCCAGCAGTGAGAGGACAGGGAAAAATGAGCAGTTCTTC; CDR3: CASSERTGKNEQFF; D: TRBD1; J: TRBJ2-1; size: .; V: TRBV10-2
DNA: TGTGCCAGCAGTGAAGGTTGGGCTAGCGAGCAGTTCTTC; CDR3: CASSEGWASEQFF; D: .; J: TRBJ2-1; size: .; V: TRBV2
DNA: TGTGCCAGCAGCCCGAGACGCGGGACAGGGGTCCAAGAGGCCCAGTACTTC; CDR3: CASSPRRGTGVQEAQYF; D: TRBD1; J: TRBJ2-5; size: .; V: TRBV7-8
DNA: TGTGCCAGCGCCGGGACGGCGGGCAATGAGCAGTTCTTC; CDR3: CASAGTAGNEQFF; D: .; J: TRBJ2-1; size: .; V: TRBV6-2/TRBV6-3
DNA: TGTGCCAGTAGTCCCTGGACAGGGGATTTCATTCAGTGCTTC; CDR3: CASSPWTGDFIQCF; D: TRBD1; J: TRBJ2-4; size: .; V: TRBV19
DNA: TGTGCCAGCAGCTTTTCCGGGACTAGCGGGACCGCTGGTGGGCAAGAGACCCAGTACTTC; CDR3: CASSFSGTSGTAGGQETQYF; D: TRBD2; J: TRBJ2-5; size: .; V: TRBV7-9
DNA: TGTGCCAGCAGCGTAGCAGGGAATGCTGGGGCCAACGTCCTGACTTTC; CDR3: CASSVAGNAGANVLTF; D: .; J: TRBJ2-6; size: few; V: TRBV9
DNA: TGCGCCAGCAGGGACTATACTGGGGCCAACGTCCTGACTTTC; CDR3: CASRDYTGANVLTF; D: .; J: TRBJ2-6; size: .; V: TRBV10-2
DNA: TGTGCCAGCAGCACGGTGGCGGACTACGAGCAGTACTTC; CDR3: CASSTVADYEQYF; D: .; J: TRBJ2-7; size: once; V: TRBV7-9
DNA: TGCAGTGCTTCCGGGACACGGAGCTCCTACGGGCAGTACTTC; CDR3: CSASGTRSSYGQYF; D: .; J: TRBJ2-7; size: .; V: TRBV20-1
DNA: TGCAGTGCTAGGGGTGCTCGCACAGATACGCAGTATTTT; CDR3: CSARGARTDTQYF; D: .; J: TRBJ2-3; size: many; V: TRBV20-1
DNA: TGTGCCAGCAGTTTGAAGATAATCACTGAAGCTTTCTTT; CDR3: CASSLKIITEAFF; D: .; J: TRBJ1-1; size: .; V: TRBV9